The TCR beta chain described here comes from a study of T-cell memory formation after mild COVID-19. Points from the study as a whole: There were some responding clones in pre-infection memory, which suggested that cross-reactive memory had joined. Researchers report contracting CD4+ clones mostly in CM and EM, with CD8+ clones in EMRA.

Trimming stripped 1 base from V and 2 bases from J, with 9 bases between. Germline CDR1 reads SGHTA; CDR2 reads FQGNSA. The length of the CDR3 is 14 residues. To note about this clonotype: Its antigen is still unknown.

TCRdb independently ran MiXCR on the 5' RACE reads; one entry per CDR3 protein. The sample gives under 650,000 distinct CDR3 sequences, more than 15% of which show up once; about 12% is in the top ten. The receptor's source is an adult woman who had mild COVID-19 (a few samples of this study predate the infection). Cell type and time point are not known. The specimen was PBMCs or a T cell subset sorted from them (not recorded which). The chain combines TRBV7-2 with TRBJ2-7; D is unclear. The CDR3 DNA follows: TGTGCCAGCAGCTTAGGGGGTGATGCCTACGAGCAGTACTTC. Its protein is CASSLGGDAYEQYF.